Presented here are 21 T cell receptor beta chains from one specimen sequenced in a study of cytomegalovirus exposure and HLA in healthy donors. Primers for the PCR totalled 60 Vbeta and 13 Jbeta. Generated by immunoSEQ multiplex PCR, the TCRdb table keeps only in-frame clones and is missing some. This sample yields about 150,000 clones, of which roughly four fifths are seen a single time; 5% to 6.5% belongs to the top ten. Sample: PBMCs. The receptors shown here come from a man aged 25-40 years in good health and CMV-seropositive.

The gene calls are TRBV7-2 and TRBJ2-7; 7 bases fit TRBD2. V shed 4 bases, J shed 0 bases, and the junction held 3 bases outside the gene matches. Germline V CDR1 and CDR2: SGHTA, FQGNSA. This CDR3 comprises 14 residues. The CDR3 coding sequence is TGTGCCAGCAGCTGGGGGGGGAGCTCCTACGAGCAGTACTTC. It encodes CASSWGGSSYEQYF.

The V gene is TRBV10-1, the J gene TRBJ1-5, with 9 positions matching TRBD1. Trimming cost V 9 bases and J 6 bases; bases outside gene matches: 9. The germline gives CDR1 WNHNN, CDR2 SYGVQD (reference sequence). This CDR3 has 14 residues. CDR3 protein: CARTGGRWGQPQHF. The CDR3 nucleotides are TGCGCCAGGACAGGGGGTAGATGGGGTCAGCCCCAGCATTTT.

CDR3 sequence (DNA): TGTGCCAGCAGCCAGGCCATTCACGAGCAGTACTTC. Translation gives CASSQAIHEQYF. The chain is built from TRBV7-9 and TRBJ2-7, with D unresolved. CDR1 is SEHNR, CDR2 FQNEAQ, per germline (reference sequence). The CDR3 extends over 12 amino acids. V gave up 5 bases and J gave up 5 bases, with 10 bases separating them.

This chain links TRBV7-9 with TRBJ2-1; perhaps TRBD2 as D (5 bases). Germline V gene sequence: CDR1 SEHNR, CDR2 FQNEAQ (reference sequence). CDR3 size: 17 residues. V lost 5 bases to trimming and J lost 0 bases, with 17 bases between them. The CDR3 bases are TGTGCCAGCAGCGCCAACCAACTAGGCAGCTCCTACAATGAGCAGTTCTTC. Amino acid sequence: CASSANQLGSSYNEQFF.

The J gene is TRBJ1-1, the V gene TRBV9; D is unclear. This CDR3 has 15 amino acids. Trimming took off 4 bases at V and 2 bases at J, with 15 bases between the two ends. The V gene's germline CDR1 is SGDLS and CDR2 YYNGEE. The CDR3 nucleotides read TGTGCCAGCAGCTCCGATACATCTTCAAACACTGAAGCTTTCTTT. It is translated as CASSSDTSSNTEAFF.

The chain recombines TRBV7-9 with TRBJ2-7; a possible D gene is TRBD1 (6 bases). With 2 bases removed from V and 2 bases from J, the gap between germline ends came to 10 bases. This CDR3 spans 14 amino acids. Germline V gene data show CDR1 as SEHNR and CDR2 as FQNEAQ (reference sequence). The CDR3 sequence: CASSLLQGPYEQYF. As DNA, the CDR3 is TGTGCCAGCAGCTTACTACAGGGCCCCTACGAGCAGTACTTC.

The rearrangement links TRBV9 to TRBJ2-5; weak D call: TRBD2 (5 bases). Trimming left V 4 bases short and J 3 bases short, with 10 bases between. The CDR3 contains 13 residues. CDR1 and CDR2 (germline): SGDLS, YYNGEE. CDR3 coding DNA: TGTGCCAGCAGCTACGGGGATAAAGAGACCCAGTACTTC. Its protein product is CASSYGDKETQYF. The complete variable domain, with remaining parts taken from reference TRBV9 and TRBJ2-5, reads DSGVTQTPKHLITATGQRVTLRCSPRSGDLSVYWYQQSLDQGLQFLIQYYNGEERAKGNILERFSAQQFPDLHSELNLSSLELGDSALYFCASSYGDKETQYFGPGTRLLVL.

The rearrangement links TRBV6-1 to TRBJ2-1; D call uncertain. Per germline, CDR1 MNHNS and CDR2 SASEGT. Trimming stripped 1 base from V and 4 bases from J, with 8 bases between. This CDR3 is 14 amino acids long. DNA for the CDR3: TGTGCCAGCAGTGAAGTGTGGCAGTACAATGAGCAGTTCTTC. It translates to CASSEVWQYNEQFF.

On this clone: At one end the junction does not follow the germline gene, possibly because of a read error. This chain uses TRBV18 with TRBJ2-6; 8 nucleotides align to TRBD1. The CDR3 length is 17 residues. The V gene's germline CDR1 is KGHSH and CDR2 LQKENI. This CDR3 is CASSDMMTGVGANGLTF. The CDR3 DNA reads as TGTGCCAGCTCAGATATGATGACAGGGGTTGGGGCCAACGGCCTGACTTTC. Supplemented by reference TRBV18 and TRBJ2-6, the full variable domain reads NAGVMQNPRHLVRRRGQEARLRCSPMKGHSHVYWYRQLPEEGLKFMVYLQKENIIDESGMPKERFSAEFPKEGPSILRIQQVVRGDSAAYFCASSDMMTGVGANGLTFGAGSRLTVL.

This chain links TRBV10-3 with TRBJ1-1; TRBD1 agrees at 8 bases. This CDR3 region has 14 residues. CDR1 and CDR2 (germline): ENHRY, SYGVKD. After removal of 10 bases from V and 3 bases from J, the junction contained 10 bases not matched to a gene. The chain's CDR3 is CATQDRVGDTEAFF. The DNA of the CDR3 is TGTGCCACCCAGGACAGGGTTGGGGACACTGAAGCTTTCTTT.

This chain uses TRBV19 with TRBJ1-2; 7 bases match TRBD1. CDR1 LNHDA and CDR2 SQIVND come from the germline V gene (reference sequence). The trim removed 5 bases at V and 4 bases at J, leaving 4 bases unmatched. This CDR3 region has 13 residues. The CDR3 DNA sequence: TGTGCCAGTAGTGATGGGACAGTCTATGGCTACACCTTC. Encoded protein: CASSDGTVYGYTF.

The rearrangement joins TRBV28 to TRBJ1-6, with D perhaps TRBD1 (6 bases). The germline CDR1 and CDR2 sequences are MDHEN and SYDVKM. Trimming left V 6 bases short and J 5 bases short, with 17 bases between. The CDR3 has 16 residues. The CDR3 coding sequence is TGTGCCAGCAGATTAAACCGGGACACCAATAATTCACCCCTCCACTTT. It encodes CASRLNRDTNNSPLHF.

The CDR3 coding sequence is TGTGCCAGCAGCTTGGAGGGGTCAGGGGGCAGGAGCTATGGCTACACCTTC. Translation: CASSLEGSGGRSYGYTF. The chain combines TRBV5-4 with TRBJ1-2, with TRBD1 identical over 8 bases. Germline CDR1 SGHNT, CDR2 YYREEE (reference sequence). CDR3 size: 17 residues. V was clipped by 0 bases and J by 4 bases; unmatched bases: 11. Based on the CDR3 plus reference TRBV5-4 and TRBJ1-2, the full variable domain is ETGVTQSPTHLIKTRGQQVTLRCSSQSGHNTVSWYQQALGQGPQFIFQYYREEENGRGNFPPRFSGLQFPNYSSELNVNALELDDSALYLCASSLEGSGGRSYGYTFGSGTRLTVV.

V usage is TRBV9 and J usage is TRBJ1-3, with 9 bases that match TRBD1. The CDR3 length is 15 residues. Trimming took 3 bases from V and 5 from J; bases not matched to a gene: 6. Germline CDR1 is SGDLS and CDR2 is YYNGEE. In DNA form, the CDR3 reads TGTGCCAGCAGCGAGGGGGACAGGGAGCGAAACACCATATATTTT. It is translated as CASSEGDRERNTIYF.

CDR3 in DNA: TGTGCCAGCATCAGACAGGGGTTGGGGCATGGCTACACCTTC. Translating gives CASIRQGLGHGYTF. The V call is TRBV28, the J call TRBJ1-2; 8 positions match TRBD1. Trimming took 7 bases from V and 6 from J; bases not matched to a gene: 10. CDR1 and CDR2 (germline): MDHEN, SYDVKM. The CDR3 is 14 residues long.

The gene calls are TRBV7-2 and TRBJ2-3, with D possibly TRBD2 on 5 matching bases. Germline CDR1 is SGHTA and CDR2 is FQGNSA. The CDR3 consists of 14 residues. The germline V and J ends were trimmed by 10 bases and 6 bases, with 20 bases remaining between them. CDR3 in DNA: TGTGCCACATGGCCTAGCTGGTTAGTGGATACGCAGTATTTT. Translating it yields CATWPSWLVDTQYF.

As to this clone: Additional DNA sequences in this sample encode the identical CDR3. CDR3 DNA: TGTGCCAGCAGCTTAGTCGGGGGCACCGGGGAGCTGTTTTTT. Translated, it gives CASSLVGGTGELFF. This chain links TRBV7-2 with TRBJ2-2, with D tentatively TRBD2 (6 bases). Between the trimmed V and J ends, which lost 1 base and 4 bases, there was a span of 7 bases. CDR3 length equals 14 residues. Germline V gene data show CDR1 as SGHTA and CDR2 as FQGNSA.

This chain connects TRBV7-6 to TRBJ2-2, with TRBD1 as a possible D gene (5 bases). Germline CDR1 is SGHVS and CDR2 is FNYEAQ. The CDR3 is made up of 15 amino acids. With 5 bases removed from V and 4 bases from J, the gap between germline ends came to 14 bases. The CDR3 coding sequence is TGTGCCAGCAGCCAGGGTCGCCCGGGCACCGGGGAGCTGTTTTTT. It translates to CASSQGRPGTGELFF. The whole variable domain, remainder taken from reference TRBV7-6 and TRBJ2-2, is GAGVSQSPRYKVTKRGQDVALRCDPISGHVSLYWYRQALGQGPEFLTYFNYEAQQDKSGLPNDRFSAERPEGSISTLTIQRTEQRDSAMYRCASSQGRPGTGELFFGEGSRLTVL.

The V gene is TRBV2, the J gene TRBJ1-1; TRBD1 matches 7 bases. Germline V gives CDR1 SNHLY, CDR2 FYNNEI. Unmatched junction bases numbered 6, after V lost 8 bases and J lost 0 bases. The CDR3 extends over 14 amino acids. CDR3: CASRGQLMNTEAFF. The CDR3 DNA sequence: TGTGCCAGCCGGGGACAGCTGATGAACACTGAAGCTTTCTTT.

The rearrangement links TRBV2 to TRBJ2-7, with 8 nucleotides matching TRBD1. CDR1 is SNHLY and CDR2 is FYNNEI in the germline V gene. The trim removed 6 bases at V and 2 bases at J, leaving 9 bases unmatched. CDR3 length equals 15 residues. Here the CDR3 reads CASRVNRDRTYEQYF. DNA of the CDR3: TGTGCCAGCAGAGTGAACCGGGACAGGACCTACGAGCAGTACTTC.

J is TRBJ1-6 and V is TRBV15; D unclear. Trimming removed 5 bases from V and 5 bases from J, with 7 bases in between. The germline V gene has CDR1 LNHNV and CDR2 YYDKDF (reference sequence). This CDR3 spans 13 amino acids. CDR3 sequence (DNA): TGTGCCACCAGCGAGGTGCATAATTCACCCCTCCACTTT. It encodes CATSEVHNSPLHF.